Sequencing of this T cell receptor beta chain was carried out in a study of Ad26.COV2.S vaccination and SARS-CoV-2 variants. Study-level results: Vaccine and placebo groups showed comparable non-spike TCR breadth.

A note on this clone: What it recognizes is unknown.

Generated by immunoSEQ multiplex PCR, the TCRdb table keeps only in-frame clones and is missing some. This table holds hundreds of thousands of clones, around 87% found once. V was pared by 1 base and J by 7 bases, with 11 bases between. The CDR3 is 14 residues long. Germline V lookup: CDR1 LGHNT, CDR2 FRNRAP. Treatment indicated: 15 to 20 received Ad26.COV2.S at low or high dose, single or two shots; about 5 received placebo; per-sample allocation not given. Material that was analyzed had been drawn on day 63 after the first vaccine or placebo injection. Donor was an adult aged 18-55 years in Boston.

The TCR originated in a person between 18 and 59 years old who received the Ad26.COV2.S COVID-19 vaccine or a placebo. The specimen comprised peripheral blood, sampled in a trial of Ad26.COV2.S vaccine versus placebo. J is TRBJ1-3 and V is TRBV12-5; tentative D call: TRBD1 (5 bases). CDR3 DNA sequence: TGTGCTAGTGGTTTGGCCACGGAGGGGAACACCATATATTTT. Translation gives CASGLATEGNTIYF.